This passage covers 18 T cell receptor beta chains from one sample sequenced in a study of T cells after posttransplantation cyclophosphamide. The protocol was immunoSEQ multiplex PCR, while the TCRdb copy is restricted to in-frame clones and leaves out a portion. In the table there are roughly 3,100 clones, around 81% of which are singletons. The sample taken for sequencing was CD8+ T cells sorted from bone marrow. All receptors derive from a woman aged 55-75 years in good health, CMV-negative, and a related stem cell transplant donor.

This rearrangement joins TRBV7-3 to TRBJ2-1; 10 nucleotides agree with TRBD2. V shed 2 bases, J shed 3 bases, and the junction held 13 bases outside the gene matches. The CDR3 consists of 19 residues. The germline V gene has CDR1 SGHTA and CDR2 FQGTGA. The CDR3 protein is CASSLALASGSKGYNEQFF. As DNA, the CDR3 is TGTGCCAGCAGCTTAGCGCTGGCTAGCGGGAGTAAGGGCTACAATGAGCAGTTCTTC.

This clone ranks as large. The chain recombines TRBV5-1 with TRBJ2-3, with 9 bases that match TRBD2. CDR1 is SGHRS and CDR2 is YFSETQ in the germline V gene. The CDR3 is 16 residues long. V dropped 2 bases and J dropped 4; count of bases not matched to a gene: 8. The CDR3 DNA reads TGCGCCAGCAGCTTCTTTTTGGGCGGGGGGGCAGATACGCAGTATTTT. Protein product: CASSFFLGGGADTQYF.

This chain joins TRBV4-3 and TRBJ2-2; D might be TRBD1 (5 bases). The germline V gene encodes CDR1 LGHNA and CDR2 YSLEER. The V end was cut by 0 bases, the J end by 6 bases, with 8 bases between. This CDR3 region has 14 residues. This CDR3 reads CASSQEGLAGELFF. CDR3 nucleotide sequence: TGCGCCAGCAGCCAAGAGGGGCTTGCCGGGGAGCTGTTTTTT.

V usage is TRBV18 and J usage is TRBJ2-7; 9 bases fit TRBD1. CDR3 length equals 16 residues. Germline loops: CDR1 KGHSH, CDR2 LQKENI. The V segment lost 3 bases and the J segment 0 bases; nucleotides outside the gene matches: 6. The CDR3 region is CASSPDRGPSSYEQYF. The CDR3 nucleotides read TGTGCCAGCTCACCGGACAGGGGACCAAGCTCCTACGAGCAGTACTTC.

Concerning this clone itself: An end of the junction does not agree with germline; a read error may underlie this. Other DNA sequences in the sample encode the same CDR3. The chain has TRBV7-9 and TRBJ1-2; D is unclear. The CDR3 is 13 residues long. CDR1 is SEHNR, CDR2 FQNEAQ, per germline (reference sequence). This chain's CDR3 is CASSPPGSGIGPF. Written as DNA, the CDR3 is TGTGCCAGCAGCCCCCCTGGGTCGGGGATTGGCCCCTTC.

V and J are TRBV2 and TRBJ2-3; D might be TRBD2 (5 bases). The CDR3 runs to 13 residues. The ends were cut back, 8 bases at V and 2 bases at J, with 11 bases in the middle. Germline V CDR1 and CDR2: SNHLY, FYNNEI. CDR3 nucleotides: TGTGCCAGCGAGGAGGTTCCCACAGATACGCAGTATTTT. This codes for CASEEVPTDTQYF.

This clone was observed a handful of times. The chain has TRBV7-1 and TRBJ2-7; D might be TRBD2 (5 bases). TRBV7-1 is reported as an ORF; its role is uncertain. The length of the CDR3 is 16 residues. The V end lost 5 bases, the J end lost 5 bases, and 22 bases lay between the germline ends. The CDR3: CASSHPRADYANEQYF. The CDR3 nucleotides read TGTGCCAGCAGCCACCCCCGCGCCGACTACGCCAACGAGCAGTACTTC.

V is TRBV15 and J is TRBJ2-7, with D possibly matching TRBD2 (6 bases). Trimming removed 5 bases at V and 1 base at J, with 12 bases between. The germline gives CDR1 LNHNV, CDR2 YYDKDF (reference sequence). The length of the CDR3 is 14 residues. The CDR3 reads CATSPAGGSYEQYF. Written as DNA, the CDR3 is TGTGCCACCAGCCCGGCCGGAGGGTCCTACGAGCAGTACTTC. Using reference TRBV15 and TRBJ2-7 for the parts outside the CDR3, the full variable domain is DAMVIQNPRYQVTQFGKPVTLSCSQTLNHNVMYWYQQKSSQAPKLLFHYYDKDFNNEADTPDNFQSRRPNTSFCFLDIRSPGLGDTAMYLCATSPAGGSYEQYFGPGTRLTVT.

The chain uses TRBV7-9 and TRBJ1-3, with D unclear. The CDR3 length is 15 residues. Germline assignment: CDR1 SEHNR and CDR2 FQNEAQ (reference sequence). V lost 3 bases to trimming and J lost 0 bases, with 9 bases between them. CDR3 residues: CASSFVGGSGNTIYF. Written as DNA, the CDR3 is TGTGCCAGCAGCTTTGTCGGTGGCTCTGGAAACACCATATATTTT.

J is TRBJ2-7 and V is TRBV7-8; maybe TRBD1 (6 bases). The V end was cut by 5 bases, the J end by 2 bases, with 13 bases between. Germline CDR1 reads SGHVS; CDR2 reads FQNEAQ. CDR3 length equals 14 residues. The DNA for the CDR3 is TGTGCCAGCAGCGAGGGACATTCTCCCTACGAGCAGTACGTC. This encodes CASSEGHSPYEQYV.

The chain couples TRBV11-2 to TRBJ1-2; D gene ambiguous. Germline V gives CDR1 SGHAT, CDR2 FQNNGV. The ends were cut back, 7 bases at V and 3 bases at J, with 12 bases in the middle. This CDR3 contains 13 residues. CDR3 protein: CASMGSLHYGYTF. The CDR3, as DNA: TGTGCCAGCATGGGCAGTTTGCACTATGGCTACACCTTC.

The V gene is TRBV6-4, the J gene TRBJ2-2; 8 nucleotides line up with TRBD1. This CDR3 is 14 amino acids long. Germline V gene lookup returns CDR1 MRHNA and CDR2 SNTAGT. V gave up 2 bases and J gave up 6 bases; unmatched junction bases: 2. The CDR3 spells CASSDTTGAGELFF. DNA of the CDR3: TGTGCCAGCAGTGACACGACAGGGGCCGGGGAGCTGTTTTTT.

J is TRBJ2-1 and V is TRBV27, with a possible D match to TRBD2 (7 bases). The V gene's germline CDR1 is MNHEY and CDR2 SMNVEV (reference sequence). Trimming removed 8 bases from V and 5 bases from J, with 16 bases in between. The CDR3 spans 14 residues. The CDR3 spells CASRRGGVNNEQFF. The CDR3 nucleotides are TGTGCCAGCCGTAGGGGGGGGGTCAACAATGAGCAGTTCTTC.

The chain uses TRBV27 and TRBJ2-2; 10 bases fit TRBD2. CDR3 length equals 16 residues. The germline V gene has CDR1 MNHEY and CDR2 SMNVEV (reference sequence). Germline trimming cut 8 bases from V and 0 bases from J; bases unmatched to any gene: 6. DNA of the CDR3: TGTGCCAGCTTTTGGCTAGCGGGGGCGAACACCGGGGAGCTGTTTTTT. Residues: CASFWLAGANTGELFF.

The CDR3 bases are TGTGCCAGCAGCCAATCAGGGGTCGAGCAGTACGTC. It is translated as CASSQSGVEQYV. The rearrangement links TRBV14 to TRBJ2-7, with D tentatively TRBD1 (6 bases). This CDR3 contains 12 residues. Germline CDR1 reads SGHDN; CDR2 reads FVKESK. Trimming pared 2 bases from V and 6 bases from J, leaving 8 bases between.

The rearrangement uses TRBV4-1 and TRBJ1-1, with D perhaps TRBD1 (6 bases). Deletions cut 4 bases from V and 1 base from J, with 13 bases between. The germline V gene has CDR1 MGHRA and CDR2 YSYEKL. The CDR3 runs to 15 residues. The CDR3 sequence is CASSPRDTPNTEAFF. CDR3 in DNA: TGCGCCAGCAGCCCCAGGGACACCCCGAACACTGAAGCTTTCTTT.

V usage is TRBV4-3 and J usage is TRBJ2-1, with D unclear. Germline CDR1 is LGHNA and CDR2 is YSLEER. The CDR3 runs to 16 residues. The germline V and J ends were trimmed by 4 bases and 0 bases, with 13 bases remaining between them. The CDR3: CASSLPAGPSYNEQFF. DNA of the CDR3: TGCGCCAGCAGCCTTCCCGCAGGCCCCTCCTACAATGAGCAGTTCTTC.

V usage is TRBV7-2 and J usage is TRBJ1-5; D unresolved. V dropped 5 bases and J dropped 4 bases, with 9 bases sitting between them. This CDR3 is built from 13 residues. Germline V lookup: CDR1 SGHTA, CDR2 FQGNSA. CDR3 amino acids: CASSRATNQPQHF. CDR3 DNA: TGTGCCAGCAGCCGCGCCACTAATCAGCCCCAGCATTTT.